The 26 T cell receptor beta chains given below trace back to one sample, sequenced in a study of T cells in Graves' hyperthyroidism and ophthalmopathy (dated by TCRdb to between 2018 and 2020). The library was prepared using multiplex PCR. Reads for this sample came from an Illumina HiSeq 2000. Amplification of TCR beta CDR3 regions was carried out from RNA transcripts. For the first round of RT-PCR on the TCR CDR3, the HTBI primer set was used together with the Qiagen OneStep RT-PCR kit. TCRdb handled the public reads itself, with Q25 trimming in fastp and clone calling in MiXCR, and kept productive beta chains. Rows are combined by CDR3 protein, so each entry shows the most common genes and DNA. Within this sample are approximately 400,000 distinct CDR3 sequences, with roughly 15% of them counted one time only. The ten largest clones add up to roughly 21% of the sample. Material for sequencing was blood. These receptors came from a woman aged 25 to 39 with Graves' ophthalmopathy.

In this sample, this clonotype turned up many times. The chain's CDR3 is CASSLTGFRNEQFF. In DNA form, the CDR3 reads TGTGCCAGCAGCTTGACGGGGTTTAGGAATGAGCAGTTCTTC. The V call is TRBV5-5, the J call TRBJ2-1, with a possible D match to TRBD2 (5 bases). Looked up from germline, CDR1 is SGHKS and CDR2 is YYEKEE (reference sequence). The V end was cut by 1 base, the J end by 7 bases, with 12 bases between. This CDR3 contains 14 residues. The variable domain in full, with the rest retrieved from reference TRBV5-5 and TRBJ2-1, is DAGVTQSPTHLIKTRGQQVTLRCSPISGHKSVSWYQQVLGQGPQFIFQYYEKEERGRGNFPDRFSARQFPNYSSELNVNALLLGDSALYLCASSLTGFRNEQFFGPGTRLTVL.

This clonotype was seen only a few times. The chain recombines TRBV9 with TRBJ2-7; TRBD1 is a possible D gene (5 bases). Trimming removed 8 bases from V and 5 bases from J, with 20 bases in between. Looked up from germline, CDR1 is SGDLS and CDR2 is YYNGEE. The CDR3 has 14 residues. The CDR3 is CARMKTGTTDEQYF. In DNA, the CDR3 is TGTGCCAGAATGAAAACAGGTACGACGGACGAGCAGTACTTC.

This clonotype has more than one count but fewer than ten. The chain is built from TRBV19 and TRBJ2-6; a weak D match, TRBD1 (5 bases). From germline, CDR1 is LNHDA and CDR2 SQIVND (reference sequence). The CDR3 length is 18 residues. Trimming left V 4 bases short and J 0 bases short, with 16 bases between. The CDR3 region is CASSTPAFDSSGANVLTF. The CDR3 nucleotides read TGTGCCAGTAGTACCCCGGCCTTCGACAGCTCTGGGGCCAACGTCCTGACTTTC.

In the case of this clonotype: A much larger clone lies one base from this, so it may be a read error. The rearrangement links TRBV29-1 to TRBJ1-2; unclear D gene. Germline V gene lookup returns CDR1 SQVTM and CDR2 ANQGSEA. Trimming took off 7 bases at V and 3 bases at J, with 15 bases between the two ends. The CDR3 is 13 residues long. CDR3 sequence reads: CSADGKRDYGYTF. For the CDR3, the DNA is TGCAGCGCTGATGGGAAACGGGACTATGGCTACACCTTC.

The chain is built from TRBV20-1 and TRBJ1-2; a weak D match, TRBD1 (5 bases). Per the germline V gene, CDR1 is DFQATT and CDR2 is SNEGSKA (reference sequence). This CDR3 has 13 residues. The V end lost 6 bases, the J end lost 4 bases, and 15 bases lay between the germline ends. CDR3 sequence: CSAPIGGIYGYTF. The CDR3 DNA follows: TGCAGTGCCCCGATTGGGGGGATCTATGGCTACACCTTC.

V usage is TRBV2 and J usage is TRBJ1-4; a possible D gene is TRBD1 (5 bases). The V and J ends lost 6 bases and 4 bases respectively, with 24 bases between them. CDR3 length equals 18 residues. CDR1 and CDR2 (germline): SNHLY, FYNNEI. In DNA, the CDR3 is TGTGCCAGCAGCGATGAAAGGGGAGCGACGAACGTTAATGAAAAACTGTTTTTT. This gives the protein CASSDERGATNVNEKLFF.

This clonotype showed up many times. The chain is built from TRBV29-1 and TRBJ2-5; possibly TRBD2 for D (6 bases). The CDR3 runs to 16 residues. Germline V lookup: CDR1 SQVTM, CDR2 ANQGSEA. Trimming removed 6 bases at V and 5 bases at J, with 25 bases between. CDR3 region: CSVLPWGSGREETQYF. The CDR3, as DNA: TGCAGCGTCCTGCCTTGGGGTAGCGGCCGGGAGGAGACCCAGTACTTC.

This clonotype came up many times. The CDR3 here is CAWQGQGRYNSPLHF. The CDR3 DNA reads as TGTGCCTGGCAGGGACAGGGGCGATATAATTCACCCCTCCACTTT. This rearrangement joins TRBV30 to TRBJ1-6, with TRBD1 matching 10 bases. Trimming cost V 5 bases and J 4 bases; bases outside gene matches: 5. Germline V CDR1 and CDR2: GTSNPN, SVGIG (reference sequence). The length of the CDR3 is 15 residues. Full variable domain (remainder filled in from reference TRBV30 and TRBJ1-6): SQTIHQWPATLVQPVGSPLSLECTVEGTSNPNLYWYRQAAGRGLQLLFYSVGIGQISSEVPQNLSASRPQDRQFILSSKKLLLSDSGFYLCAWQGQGRYNSPLHFGNGTRLTVT.

This clonotype showed up just a few times. A much larger clone differs from this one at a single base, so this may be a read error. This sequence joins TRBV7-2 and TRBJ2-5; D is perhaps TRBD1 (6 bases). The CDR3 is 14 amino acids. The germline CDR1 and CDR2 sequences are SGHTA and FQGNSA. CDR3 DNA: TGTGCCGGCAGCTTAGGGCCAGGGGTGGTGGCCCAGTACTTC. Encoded protein: CAGSLGPGVVAQYF. The entire variable domain, with the rest obtained from reference TRBV7-2 and TRBJ2-5, is as follows: GAGVSQSPSNKVTEKGKDVELRCDPISGHTALYWYRQSLGQGLEFLIYFQGNSAPDKSGLPSDRFSAERTGGSVSTLTIQRTQQEDSAVYLCAGSLGPGVVAQYFGPGTRLLVL.

This clonotype was detected once. The chain links TRBV6-5 to TRBJ2-4; 9 nucleotides agree with TRBD1. Germline CDR1 MNHEY, CDR2 SVGAGI. The J segment lost 2 bases and the V segment lost 4 bases, leaving 9 bases of the junction unmatched. The CDR3 loop spans 17 amino acids. CDR3 nucleotide sequence: TGTGCCAGCAGTTCGTCCGACAGGGGGGGATCCAAAAACATTCAGTACTTC. Protein: CASSSSDRGGSKNIQYF.

This clonotype occurred many times. The chain carries TRBV5-8 and TRBJ2-1, with TRBD1 as a possible D gene (5 bases). Germline CDR1 and CDR2: SGHTS and YDEGEE. The CDR3 extends over 13 amino acids. The V end was cut by 4 bases, the J end by 6 bases, with 11 bases between. CDR3 amino acids: CASSRQQPNEQFF. Here the CDR3 DNA reads TGTGCCAGCAGCCGACAGCAACCCAATGAGCAGTTCTTC.

This clonotype was recorded at least ten times. The chain has TRBV5-1 and TRBJ2-6; 7 nucleotides line up with TRBD2. There are 15 residues in the CDR3. J gave up 0 bases and V 4 bases, and 1 base lay outside the gene matches. Germline CDR1 reads SGHRS; CDR2 reads YFSETQ. CDR3 region: CASSPGGSGANVLTF. CDR3 nucleotide sequence: TGCGCCAGCAGCCCGGGGGGCTCTGGGGCCAACGTCCTGACTTTC. Drawing the rest from reference TRBV5-1 and TRBJ2-6, the complete variable domain is KAGVTQTPRYLIKTRGQQVTLSCSPISGHRSVSWYQQTPGQGLQFLFEYFSETQRNKGNFPGRFSGRQFSNSRSEMNVSTLELGDSALYLCASSPGGSGANVLTFGAGSRLTVL.

The sample holds many counts of this clonotype. The chain links TRBV6-1 to TRBJ1-1; TRBD1 matches 10 bases. The germline V gene encodes CDR1 MNHNS and CDR2 SASEGT. This CDR3 region has 15 residues. Losses at the gene ends were 6 bases for V and 1 base for J; bases not matched to a gene: 5. As DNA, the CDR3 is TGTGCCAGCAGGATGACAGGGGGCACGAACACTGAAGCTTTCTTT. Residues: CASRMTGGTNTEAFF.

Ten or more counts support this clonotype. This chain joins TRBV20-1 and TRBJ2-6; 7 positions match TRBD1. The CDR3 consists of 15 residues. Germline V gene sequence: CDR1 DFQATT, CDR2 SNEGSKA (reference sequence). Trimming removed 0 bases from V and 8 bases from J; junction bases left unmatched: 7. CDR3 loop: CSARDTDRVSNVLTF. The CDR3 nucleotides read TGCAGTGCTAGAGATACTGACAGGGTCTCCAACGTCCTGACTTTC.

This clonotype was counted at least ten times. J is TRBJ2-6 and V is TRBV6-2 or TRBV6-3; D is unresolved. From germline, CDR1 is MNHEY and CDR2 SVGEGT. Trimming left V 2 bases short and J 0 bases short, with 2 bases between. The CDR3 consists of 14 residues. CDR3 nucleotides: TGTGCCAGCAGTTACCTCTCTGGGGCCAACGTCCTGACTTTC. Translation gives CASSYLSGANVLTF.

At least ten counts were recorded for this clonotype. V is TRBV2 and J is TRBJ2-1; 10 bases align to TRBD2. The germline V gene encodes CDR1 SNHLY and CDR2 FYNNEI. The ends lost 7 bases at V and 9 bases at J; junction bases unmatched: 12. CDR3 length equals 15 residues. For the CDR3, the DNA is TGTGCCAGCACTCCCCCGGGACTAGCGACGGGTGAGCAGTTCTTC. It codes for CASTPPGLATGEQFF.

This clonotype was counted at least ten times. J is TRBJ2-7 and V is TRBV5-1, with D maybe TRBD1 (5 bases). With 2 bases removed from V and 3 bases from J, the gap between germline ends came to 9 bases. The V gene's germline CDR1 is SGHRS and CDR2 YFSETQ. The CDR3 has 13 residues. This CDR3 reads CASSLDRLYEQYF. The CDR3 DNA sequence: TGCGCCAGCAGCTTAGACAGACTCTACGAGCAGTACTTC.

The sample holds many counts of this clonotype. The V and J genes are TRBV2 and TRBJ2-5; 10 bases are shared with TRBD2. The V segment lost 7 bases and the J segment 4 bases; nucleotides outside the gene matches: 12. The CDR3 extends over 16 amino acids. Germline-derived CDR1 and CDR2 are SNHLY and FYNNEI. DNA of the CDR3: TGTGCCAGCATATCAAGCGGGGGGGCCGAGGGAGAGACCCAGTACTTC. Its protein is CASISSGGAEGETQYF. The full variable domain, rest sourced from reference TRBV2 and TRBJ2-5, is EPEVTQTPSHQVTQMGQEVILRCVPISNHLYFYWYRQILGQKVEFLVSFYNNEISEKSEIFDDQFSVERPDGSNFTLKIRSTKLEDSAMYFCASISSGGAEGETQYFGPGTRLLVL.

In its sample, this clonotype was seen many times. The chain is built from TRBV27 and TRBJ1-3; D ambiguous. Trimming removed 5 bases at V and 0 bases at J, with 5 bases between. Germline lookup yields CDR1 MNHEY and CDR2 SMNVEV (reference sequence). The CDR3 spans 13 residues. CDR3 sequence (DNA): TGTGCCAGCAGTCCGCGCTCTGGAAACACCATATATTTT. Protein: CASSPRSGNTIYF.

Comments on this clonotype: Here the CDR3 omits its conserved ending phenylalanine or tryptophan, so a read error is the likely source. V gene TRBV5-6 combines with J gene TRBJ1-2, with D possibly TRBD1 on 5 matching bases. Germline V gene data show CDR1 as SGHDT and CDR2 as YYEEEE. V dropped 1 base and J dropped 4 bases, with 8 bases sitting between them. CDR3 size: 13 residues. In nucleotides, the CDR3 is TGTGCCAGCAGCTTGACCGGGACCTATGGCTACACCCTC. Its protein is CASSLTGTYGYTL.

This CDR3 is CASSIAGSYNEQFF. The CDR3 bases are TGTGCCAGTAGTATAGCGGGGTCCTACAATGAGCAGTTCTTC. The chain couples TRBV19 to TRBJ2-1; tentative D call: TRBD2 (5 bases). The germline CDR1 and CDR2 sequences are LNHDA and SQIVND (reference sequence). V lost 1 base and J lost 1, with 5 bases in between. The CDR3 totals 14 residues.

This clonotype was seen at least ten times. V gene TRBV2 combines with J gene TRBJ1-5; no definite D call. The CDR3 is 13 amino acids. CDR1 is SNHLY and CDR2 is FYNNEI in the germline V gene. The V and J ends lost 4 bases and 6 bases respectively, with 10 bases between them. The DNA for the CDR3 is TGTGCCAGCAGTGTGGTTACTAGTCAGCCCCAGCATTTT. This sequence encodes CASSVVTSQPQHF. Supplemented by reference TRBV2 and TRBJ1-5, the full variable domain reads EPEVTQTPSHQVTQMGQEVILRCVPISNHLYFYWYRQILGQKVEFLVSFYNNEISEKSEIFDDQFSVERPDGSNFTLKIRSTKLEDSAMYFCASSVVTSQPQHFGDGTRLSIL.

The chain carries TRBV6-1 and TRBJ1-2, with 8 bases that match TRBD1. Germline loops: CDR1 MNHNS, CDR2 SASEGT. Trimming removed 3 bases from V and 4 bases from J; junction bases left unmatched: 4. The CDR3 is made up of 14 amino acids. CDR3 in amino acids: CASSEQGASYGYTF. CDR3 DNA sequence: TGTGCCAGCAGTGAGCAGGGGGCTAGCTATGGCTACACCTTC.

Many counts were recorded for this clonotype. The V and J genes are TRBV5-1 and TRBJ1-4; D not resolved. V was cut by 0 bases and J by 6 bases, with 12 bases left in between. This CDR3 is built from 15 residues. Germline CDR1 and CDR2: SGHRS and YFSETQ. The CDR3 DNA reads as TGCGCCAGCAGCTTGGAAGGCCGACGTCATGAAAAACTGTTTTTT. Translating it yields CASSLEGRRHEKLFF.

This clonotype was observed many times. CDR3 DNA sequence: TGTGCCAGCTCACCGAGGGGACAAACCTACGAGCAGTACTTC. Protein sequence: CASSPRGQTYEQYF. The chain links TRBV18 to TRBJ2-7; perhaps TRBD1 as D (6 bases). V shed 3 bases and J shed 2 bases, with 11 bases lying between them. The CDR3 is made up of 14 amino acids. CDR1 is KGHSH and CDR2 is LQKENI in the germline V gene.

Ten or more counts support this clonotype. The CDR3 here is CASSWVSHEQYF. The CDR3 DNA follows: TGTGCCAGCAGCTGGGTTTCCCACGAGCAGTACTTC. This chain links TRBV11-2 with TRBJ2-7, with D hard to call. Germline V gene data show CDR1 as SGHAT and CDR2 as FQNNGV. The CDR3 length is 12 residues. V was clipped by 4 bases and J by 5 bases, with 9 bases between them.